Each of the 4 T cell receptor beta chains below was sequenced from the same sample in a study of T cell responses to AZD1222 COVID-19 vaccine. Profiling relied on immunoSEQ multiplex PCR, and the TCRdb table lists in-frame clones only, not all of them. The sample lists approximately 150,000 clones; about 90% were seen once. Sample: peripheral blood, taken 28 days after the second dose of the MenACWY control vaccine. Receptors originate from an adult who received the MenACWY meningococcal vaccine as a control.

The J gene is TRBJ1-3, the V gene TRBV19; no reliable D call. The CDR3 is 14 amino acids. Germline values: CDR1 LNHDA, CDR2 SQIVND (reference sequence). The germline V and J ends were trimmed by 6 bases and 9 bases, with 18 bases remaining between them. CDR3 bases: TGTGCCAGTAGCTCTCTGGGCCCAGCGACCACCATATATTTT. It specifies CASSSLGPATTIYF.

The chain links TRBV7-2 to TRBJ2-7; TRBD1 matches 9 bases. Germline V gene lookup returns CDR1 SGHTA and CDR2 FQGNSA. CDR3 size: 19 residues. Trimming at V came to 3 bases and at J to 0 bases, leaving 15 bases not matched to a gene. DNA for the CDR3: TGTGCCAGCAGCTTCGAGGGATCCGGGACAGGGCGAAGCTCCTACGAGCAGTACTTC. The encoded protein is CASSFEGSGTGRSSYEQYF.

The chain employs TRBV6-5 and TRBJ1-6; TRBD1 agrees at 8 bases. Germline CDR1 MNHEY, CDR2 SVGAGI. V shed 5 bases, J shed 7 bases, and the junction held 7 bases outside the gene matches. The CDR3 consists of 15 residues. The CDR3 is CASSLEDRGNSPLHF. CDR3 DNA: TGTGCCAGCAGTCTAGAAGACAGGGGCAATTCACCCCTCCACTTT.

The chain recombines TRBV30 with TRBJ2-1, with TRBD2 identical over 9 bases. J was trimmed by 6 bases and V by 2 bases; bases with no gene match: 11. The CDR3 consists of 16 residues. CDR1 is GTSNPN and CDR2 is SVGIG in the germline V gene (reference sequence). CDR3 protein: CAWSPRSGLALNEQFF. The CDR3, as DNA: TGTGCCTGGAGTCCGAGGTCGGGACTAGCCCTCAATGAGCAGTTCTTC.